The T cell receptor beta chain under discussion was sequenced for a study of metastatic and nonmetastatic thyroid tumors. Study processing details: Variation in CDR3 across clinicopathological groups served as the basis for constructing a distant-metastasis classifier in papillary thyroid cancer. TCRdb recomputed clones from the PCR reads via MiXCR. TCRdb's processing, not the authors', yielded these V and J calls. The data contain about 18,000 clones, about 33% of them singletons. Germline loops: CDR1 SEHNR, CDR2 FQNEAQ (reference sequence). The length of the CDR3 is 14 residues. Thyroid surgery was performed in patients who had received no treatment beforehand. About this clone: Sequence at one end of the junction differs from germline and may be a read error.

This sequence joins TRBV7-9 and TRBJ1-2, with no clear D. The source material was tumor tissue. The sequence came from a male donor with papillary thyroid cancer or a benign thyroid nodule (not recorded which). Some clones in this sample may be carry-over from other donors' samples. The CDR3 protein is CASGLGSSLYGYTF. As DNA, the CDR3 is TGTGCCAGCGGCTTAGGTAGCAGCCTATATGGCTACACCTTC.